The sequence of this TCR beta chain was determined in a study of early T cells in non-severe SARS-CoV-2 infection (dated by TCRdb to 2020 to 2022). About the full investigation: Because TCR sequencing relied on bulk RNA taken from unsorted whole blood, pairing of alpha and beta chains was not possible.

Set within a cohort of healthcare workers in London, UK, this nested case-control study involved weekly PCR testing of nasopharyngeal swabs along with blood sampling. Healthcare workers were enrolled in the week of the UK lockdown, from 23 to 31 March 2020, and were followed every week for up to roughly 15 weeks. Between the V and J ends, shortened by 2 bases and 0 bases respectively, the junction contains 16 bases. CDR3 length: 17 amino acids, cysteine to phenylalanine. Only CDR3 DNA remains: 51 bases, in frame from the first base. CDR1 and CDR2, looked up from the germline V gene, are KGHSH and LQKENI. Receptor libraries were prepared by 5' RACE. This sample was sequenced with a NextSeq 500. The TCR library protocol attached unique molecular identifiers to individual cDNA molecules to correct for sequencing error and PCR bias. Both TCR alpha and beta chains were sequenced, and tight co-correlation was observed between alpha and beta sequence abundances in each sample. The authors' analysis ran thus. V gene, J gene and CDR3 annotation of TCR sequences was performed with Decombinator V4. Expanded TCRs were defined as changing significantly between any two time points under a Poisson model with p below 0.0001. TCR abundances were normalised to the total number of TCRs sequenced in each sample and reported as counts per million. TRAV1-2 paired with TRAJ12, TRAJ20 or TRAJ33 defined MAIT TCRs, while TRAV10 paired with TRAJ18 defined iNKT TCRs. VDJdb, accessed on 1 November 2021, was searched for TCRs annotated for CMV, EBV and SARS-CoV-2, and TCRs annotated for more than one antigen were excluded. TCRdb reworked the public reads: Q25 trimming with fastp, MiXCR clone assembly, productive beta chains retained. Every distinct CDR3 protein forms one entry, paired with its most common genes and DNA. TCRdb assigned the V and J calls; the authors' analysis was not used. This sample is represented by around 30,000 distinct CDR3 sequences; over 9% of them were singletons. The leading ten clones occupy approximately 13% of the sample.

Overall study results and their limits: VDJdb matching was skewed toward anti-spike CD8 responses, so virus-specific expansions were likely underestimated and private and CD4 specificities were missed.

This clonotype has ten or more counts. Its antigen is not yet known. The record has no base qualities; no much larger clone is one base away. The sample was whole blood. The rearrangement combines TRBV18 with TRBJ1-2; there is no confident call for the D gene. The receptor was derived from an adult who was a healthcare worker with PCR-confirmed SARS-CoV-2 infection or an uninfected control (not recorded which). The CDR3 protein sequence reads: CASSPNNLGGSNYGYTF. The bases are TGTGCCAGCTCACCAAACAATTTAGGAGGTTCTAACTATGGCTACACCTTC.